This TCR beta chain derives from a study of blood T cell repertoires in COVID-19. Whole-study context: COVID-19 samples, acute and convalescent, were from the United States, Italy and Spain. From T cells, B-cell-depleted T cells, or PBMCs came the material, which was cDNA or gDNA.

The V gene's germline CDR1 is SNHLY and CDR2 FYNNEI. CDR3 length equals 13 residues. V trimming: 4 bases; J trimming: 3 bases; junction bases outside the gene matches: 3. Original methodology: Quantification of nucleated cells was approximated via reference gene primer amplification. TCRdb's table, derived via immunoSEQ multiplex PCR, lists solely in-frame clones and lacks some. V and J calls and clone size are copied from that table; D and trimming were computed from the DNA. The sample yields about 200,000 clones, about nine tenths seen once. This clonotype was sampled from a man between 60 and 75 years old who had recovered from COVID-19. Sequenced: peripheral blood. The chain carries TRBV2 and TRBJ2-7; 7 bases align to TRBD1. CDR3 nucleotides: TGTGCCAGCAGTGCGGACAGGATCTACGAGCAGTACTTC. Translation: CASSADRIYEQYF. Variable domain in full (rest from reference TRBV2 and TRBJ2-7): EPEVTQTPSHQVTQMGQEVILRCVPISNHLYFYWYRQILGQKVEFLVSFYNNEISEKSEIFDDQFSVERPDGSNFTLKIRSTKLEDSAMYFCASSADRIYEQYFGPGTRLTVT.